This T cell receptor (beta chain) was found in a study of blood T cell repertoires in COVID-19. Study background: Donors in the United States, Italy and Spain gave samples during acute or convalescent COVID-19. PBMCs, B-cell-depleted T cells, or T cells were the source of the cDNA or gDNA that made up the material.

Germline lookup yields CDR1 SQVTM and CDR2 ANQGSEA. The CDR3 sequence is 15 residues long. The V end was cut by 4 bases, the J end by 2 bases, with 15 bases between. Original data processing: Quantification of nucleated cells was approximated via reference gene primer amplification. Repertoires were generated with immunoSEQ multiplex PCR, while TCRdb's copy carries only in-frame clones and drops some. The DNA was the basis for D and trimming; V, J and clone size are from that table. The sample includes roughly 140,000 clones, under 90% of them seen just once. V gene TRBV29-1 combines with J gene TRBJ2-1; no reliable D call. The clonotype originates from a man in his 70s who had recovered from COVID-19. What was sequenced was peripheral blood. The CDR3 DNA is TGCAGCGTTGCTATGGGCCTGCCCGCCTACAATGAGCAGTTCTTC. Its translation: CSVAMGLPAYNEQFF.